The 9 T cell receptor beta chains below all came from one sample that was sequenced in a study of blood T cell repertoires in COVID-19. Generated by immunoSEQ multiplex PCR, the TCRdb table keeps only in-frame clones and is missing some. The sample includes 200,000 to 250,000 clones, more than 75% of them seen just once. The sequenced material came from peripheral blood. Receptors originate from a woman in her sixties or seventies with active or convalescent COVID-19.

This chain connects TRBV6-6 to TRBJ1-5; perhaps TRBD1 as D (5 bases). V was pared by 7 bases and J by 1 base, with 17 bases between. The CDR3 spans 16 residues. CDR1 is MNHNY, CDR2 SVGAGI, per germline (reference sequence). The CDR3 sequence is CASTIGYSGSNQPQHF. The DNA for the CDR3 is TGTGCCAGCACCATAGGGTATTCAGGGAGCAATCAGCCCCAGCATTTT.

As regards this clone: One end of the junction fails to match germline, which may point to a read error. The CDR3 reads CASSQDIRTDFSSSYNSPPHF. In nucleotides, the CDR3 is TGTGCCAGCAGCCAAGATATCCGGACAGACTTTAGTAGCTCCTATAATTCACCCCCCCACTTT. The V gene is TRBV3-1 (or the pseudogene TRBV3-2), the J gene TRBJ1-6, with D perhaps TRBD1 (6 bases). The V gene's germline CDR1 is LGHDT and CDR2 YNNKEL (reference sequence). The CDR3 is 21 amino acids.

In this sample, this clone turned up a few times. The chain carries TRBV19 and TRBJ1-2; possible D gene TRBD1, 6 bases. Germline CDR1 and CDR2: LNHDA and SQIVND (reference sequence). There are 15 residues in the CDR3. Trimming cost V 4 bases and J 7 bases, with 19 bases left between them. The CDR3 DNA reads as TGTGCCAGTAGTACAGCGACAGGTTCTTCTGGTGGCTACACCTTC. Its protein product is CASSTATGSSGGYTF.

V and J are TRBV7-2 and TRBJ1-6, with no clear D. CDR3 size: 15 residues. V was shortened by 1 base and J by 7 bases, with 11 bases between the two germline ends. The germline gives CDR1 SGHTA, CDR2 FQGNSA. The CDR3 DNA is TGTGCCAGCAGCTTAGGACGGGTAGAGAATTCACCCCTCCACTTT. Protein product: CASSLGRVENSPLHF.

This chain links TRBV18 with TRBJ1-1; 9 positions agree with TRBD1. The germline gives CDR1 KGHSH, CDR2 LQKENI. With 5 bases clipped from V and 5 bases from J, the junction kept 6 bases outside the gene matches. CDR3 length equals 14 residues. The CDR3 nucleotides read TGTGCCAGCTCAGCGACAGGGGGATTGACTGAAGCTTTCTTT. Translation: CASSATGGLTEAFF.

This chain links TRBV7-8 with TRBJ1-2; TRBD1 matches 7 bases. From germline, CDR1 is SGHVS and CDR2 FQNEAQ. The CDR3 extends over 13 amino acids. Unmatched junction bases numbered 8, after V lost 6 bases and J lost 7 bases. The CDR3 sequence: CASSHDRDAGYTF. CDR3 DNA: TGTGCCAGCAGTCATGACAGGGACGCTGGCTACACCTTC. Drawing the rest from reference TRBV7-8 and TRBJ1-2, the complete variable domain is GAGVSQSPRYKVAKRGQDVALRCDPISGHVSLFWYQQALGQGPEFLTYFQNEAQLDKSGLPSDRFFAERPEGSVSTLKIQRTQQEDSAVYLCASSHDRDAGYTFGSGTRLTVV.

The CDR3, as DNA: TGTGCCAGCAGTTTTCTCATTACAGGGACGAACACTGAAGCTTTCTTT. As protein: CASSFLITGTNTEAFF. The chain combines TRBV6-5 with TRBJ1-1; perhaps TRBD1 as D (6 bases). CDR3 length equals 16 residues. Trimming took 4 bases from V and 1 from J, leaving 16 bases between them. Per germline, CDR1 MNHEY and CDR2 SVGAGI.

The chain recombines TRBV3-1 (or the pseudogene TRBV3-2) with TRBJ2-7, with TRBD1 matching 10 bases. CDR3 size: 17 residues. V lost 4 bases, J lost 6 bases, and 15 bases stayed unmatched. CDR1 LGHDT and CDR2 YNNKEL come from the germline V gene (reference sequence). The CDR3 DNA reads as TGTGCCAGCAGCCCACCAATCCCCGGGACAGGGGCTCTCGAGCAGTACTTC. Its translation: CASSPPIPGTGALEQYF.

This sequence joins TRBV4-3 and TRBJ1-5, with D possibly TRBD1 on 5 matching bases. Germline V gives CDR1 LGHNA, CDR2 YSLEER. V shed 1 base and J shed 0 bases, with 7 bases lying between them. The CDR3 has 15 residues. This CDR3 is CASSQAQDSNQPQHF. CDR3 DNA: TGCGCCAGCAGCCAAGCACAGGATAGCAATCAGCCCCAGCATTTT.